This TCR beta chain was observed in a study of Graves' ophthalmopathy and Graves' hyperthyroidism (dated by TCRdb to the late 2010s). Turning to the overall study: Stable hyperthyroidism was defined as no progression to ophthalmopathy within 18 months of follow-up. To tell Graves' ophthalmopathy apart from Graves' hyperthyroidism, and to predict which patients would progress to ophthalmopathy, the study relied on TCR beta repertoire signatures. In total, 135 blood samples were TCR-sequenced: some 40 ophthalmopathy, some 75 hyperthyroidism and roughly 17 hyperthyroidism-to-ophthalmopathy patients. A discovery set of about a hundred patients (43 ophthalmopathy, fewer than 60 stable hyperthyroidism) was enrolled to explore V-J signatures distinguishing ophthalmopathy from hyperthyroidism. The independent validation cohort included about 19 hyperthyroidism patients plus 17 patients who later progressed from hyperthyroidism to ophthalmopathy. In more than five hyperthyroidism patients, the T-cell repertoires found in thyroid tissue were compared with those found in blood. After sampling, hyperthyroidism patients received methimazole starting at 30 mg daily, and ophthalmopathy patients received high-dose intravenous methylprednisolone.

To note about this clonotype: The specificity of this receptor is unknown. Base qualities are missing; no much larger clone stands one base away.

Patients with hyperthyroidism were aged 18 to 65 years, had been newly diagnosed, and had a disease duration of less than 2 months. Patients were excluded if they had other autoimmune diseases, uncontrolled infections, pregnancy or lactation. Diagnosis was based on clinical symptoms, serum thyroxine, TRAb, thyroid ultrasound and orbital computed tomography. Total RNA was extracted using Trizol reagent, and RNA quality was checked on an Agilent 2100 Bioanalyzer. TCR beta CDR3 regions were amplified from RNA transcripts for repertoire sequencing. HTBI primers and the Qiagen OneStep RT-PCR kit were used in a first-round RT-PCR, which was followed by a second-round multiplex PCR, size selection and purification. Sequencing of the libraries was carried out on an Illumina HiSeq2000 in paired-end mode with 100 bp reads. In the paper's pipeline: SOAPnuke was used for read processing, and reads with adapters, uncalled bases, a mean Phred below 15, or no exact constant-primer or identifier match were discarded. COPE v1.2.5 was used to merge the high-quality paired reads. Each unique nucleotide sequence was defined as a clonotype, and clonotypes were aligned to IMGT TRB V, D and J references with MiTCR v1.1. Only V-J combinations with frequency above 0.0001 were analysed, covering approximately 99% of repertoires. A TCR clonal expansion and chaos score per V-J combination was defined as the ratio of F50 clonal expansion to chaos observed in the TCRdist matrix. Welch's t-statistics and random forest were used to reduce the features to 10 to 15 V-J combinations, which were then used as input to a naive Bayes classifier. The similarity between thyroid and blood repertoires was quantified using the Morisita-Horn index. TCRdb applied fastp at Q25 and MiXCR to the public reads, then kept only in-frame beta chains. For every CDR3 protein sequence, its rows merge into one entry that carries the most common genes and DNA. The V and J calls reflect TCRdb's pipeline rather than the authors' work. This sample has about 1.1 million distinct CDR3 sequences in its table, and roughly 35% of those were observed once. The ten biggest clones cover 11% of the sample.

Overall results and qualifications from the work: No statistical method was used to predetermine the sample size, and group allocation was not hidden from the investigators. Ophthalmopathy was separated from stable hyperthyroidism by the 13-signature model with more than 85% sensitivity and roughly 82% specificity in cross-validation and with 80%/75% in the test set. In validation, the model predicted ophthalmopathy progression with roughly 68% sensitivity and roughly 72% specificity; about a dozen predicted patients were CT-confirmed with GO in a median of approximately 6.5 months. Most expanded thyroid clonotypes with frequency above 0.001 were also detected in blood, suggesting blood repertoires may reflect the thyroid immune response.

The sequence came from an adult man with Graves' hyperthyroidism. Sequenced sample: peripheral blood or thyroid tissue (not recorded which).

The DNA sequence is TGTGCCAGCACGGTCTCCGGGACAGGAAAAGAGACCCAGTACTTC. Translated, this gives CASTVSGTGKETQYF. The chain is encoded by TRBV7-3 joined to TRBJ2-5; TRBD1 fits 8 bases in the junction. The germline V gene yields SGHTA for CDR1 and FQGTGA for CDR2. Trimmed from V: 7 bases; trimmed from J: 3 bases; junction bases lacking a gene match: 10. From the cysteine through the phenylalanine, the CDR3 covers 15 amino acids. Only the CDR3 DNA stays, 45 bases, in frame from base 1.